These 22 T cell receptor beta chains were sequenced from one sample in a study of beta chain features in type 1 diabetes. Every isolated RNA sample was fully reverse transcribed, so sequencing captured expressed TCRB transcripts. Sequenced by immunoSEQ multiplex PCR; TCRdb stores in-frame clones only, minus some. Of tens of thousands of clones listed, 30% to 35% were seen once; the top ten hold 0.45%. Sequencing used stem cell memory CD4+ T cells from blood. Source of these receptors: a woman between 18 and 29 years old in good health.

This chain uses TRBV30 with TRBJ1-2; 7 bases map to TRBD1. V shed 2 bases and J 8 bases; nucleotides not matched to a gene: 11. CDR3 length: 14 residues. The germline gives CDR1 GTSNPN, CDR2 SVGIG (reference sequence). In DNA, the CDR3 is TGTGCCTGGAGTCCAGGACAGGCCGTCAAAGGCTACACCTTC. Translating gives CAWSPGQAVKGYTF.

The CDR3 coding sequence is TGTGCCAGCAAACAGGGGGGCCAAGAGACCCAGTACTTC. This encodes CASKQGGQETQYF. This chain joins TRBV18 and TRBJ2-5; 8 nucleotides align to TRBD1. CDR1 is KGHSH and CDR2 is LQKENI in the germline V gene. The CDR3 is 13 amino acids. V was pared by 8 bases and J by 1 base, with 3 bases of the junction left unmatched. The entire variable domain, with the rest obtained from reference TRBV18 and TRBJ2-5, is as follows: NAGVMQNPRHLVRRRGQEARLRCSPMKGHSHVYWYRQLPEEGLKFMVYLQKENIIDESGMPKERFSAEFPKEGPSILRIQQVVRGDSAAYFCASKQGGQETQYFGPGTRLLVL.

This clone was recorded only once. This chain uses TRBV5-1 with TRBJ2-7; TRBD1 matches at 7 bases. The V segment lost 4 bases and the J segment 2 bases; nucleotides outside the gene matches: 15. Looked up from germline, CDR1 is SGHRS and CDR2 is YFSETQ. CDR3 length: 17 residues. Here the CDR3 reads CASSLVLAGTETYEQYF. DNA of the CDR3: TGCGCCAGCAGCCTCGTGCTCGCCGGGACAGAAACCTACGAGCAGTACTTC.

This clone has only a few counts. The V gene is TRBV5-8, the J gene TRBJ1-2; 12 nucleotides line up with TRBD1. The CDR3 sequence is 15 residues long. Germline CDR1 SGHTS, CDR2 YDEGEE. The V gene end was trimmed by 2 bases and the J gene end by 7 bases; junction bases not matched to a gene: 6. The CDR3 sequence is CASSFGTGGAGGYTF. The CDR3 coding sequence is TGTGCCAGCAGCTTTGGGACAGGGGGCGCCGGTGGCTACACCTTC.

The chain has TRBV7-6 and TRBJ2-3, with 14 bases fitting TRBD2. The germline V gene encodes CDR1 SGHVS and CDR2 FNYEAQ. V shed 5 bases and J 1 base; nucleotides not matched to a gene: 5. The CDR3 sequence is 17 residues long. The DNA of the CDR3 is TGTGCCAGCAGCCGACTAGCGGGGGGGGCGGGCACAGATACGCAGTATTTT. It encodes CASSRLAGGAGTDTQYF.

This clone was found a few times. The chain is built from TRBV9 and TRBJ2-3; a possible D gene is TRBD2 (6 bases). The germline V and J ends were trimmed by 1 base and 8 bases, with 11 bases remaining between them. The CDR3 totals 13 residues. Germline CDR1 is SGDLS and CDR2 is YYNGEE. The CDR3 sequence: CASSVSREGTQYF. In DNA, the CDR3 is TGTGCCAGCAGCGTATCGCGGGAAGGTACGCAGTATTTT.

The chain recombines TRBV9 with TRBJ2-2; D gene unclear. There are 12 residues in the CDR3. Germline V gene lookup returns CDR1 SGDLS and CDR2 YYNGEE. The germline V and J ends were trimmed by 3 bases and 3 bases, with 3 bases remaining between them. CDR3 in DNA: TGTGCCAGCAGCGACTACACCGGGGAGCTGTTTTTT. Its protein is CASSDYTGELFF.

The chain uses TRBV7-2 and TRBJ1-6, with D possibly TRBD1 on 5 matching bases. The CDR3 consists of 14 residues. Germline CDR1 is SGHTA and CDR2 is FQGNSA. Deletions cut 5 bases from V and 10 bases from J, with 15 bases between. The CDR3 nucleotides are TGTGCCAGCAGCCCGGACACCTCGAGCTCACCCCTCCACTTT. Translation: CASSPDTSSSPLHF.

This clone was seen a handful of times. This chain links TRBV7-9 with TRBJ1-4; 10 nucleotides align to TRBD1. Germline CDR1 reads SEHNR; CDR2 reads FQNEAQ (reference sequence). This CDR3 is 16 amino acids long. J gave up 4 bases and V 0 bases, and 2 bases lay outside the gene matches. CDR3 loop: CASSLAGTGVNEKLFF. CDR3 nucleotide sequence: TGTGCCAGCAGCTTAGCGGGGACAGGGGTTAATGAAAAACTGTTTTTT.

This clone occurred a few times. V gene TRBV6-1 combines with J gene TRBJ2-7; the D gene is possibly TRBD2 (6 bases). This CDR3 is built from 14 residues. The V gene's germline CDR1 is MNHNS and CDR2 SASEGT. V lost 6 bases and J 0 bases, leaving 12 bases between the germline ends. Here the CDR3 reads CASRIGGSSYEQYF. The CDR3 nucleotides are TGTGCCAGCAGGATCGGAGGGAGCTCCTACGAGCAGTACTTC.

The chain has TRBV4-2 and TRBJ2-5; 11 positions match TRBD2. Trimming at V came to 6 bases and at J to 5 bases, leaving 8 bases not matched to a gene. The germline gives CDR1 LGHNA, CDR2 YNFKEQ. This CDR3 region has 15 residues. This chain's CDR3 is CASSQKLAGVETQYF. The CDR3 DNA sequence: TGTGCCAGCAGTCAAAAACTAGCGGGGGTTGAGACCCAGTACTTC.

This chain connects TRBV11-1 to TRBJ2-3; 9 nucleotides line up with TRBD2. J gave up 0 bases and V 5 bases, and 9 bases lay outside the gene matches. This CDR3 has 17 amino acids. Germline loops: CDR1 SGHAT, CDR2 FQDESV (reference sequence). The CDR3 nucleotides read TGTGCCAGCAGCCGTTACGTAGCGGGAGTAAGCACAGATACGCAGTATTTT. Amino acid sequence: CASSRYVAGVSTDTQYF.

This clone was recorded a few times. The CDR3 reads CATTRGVYNEQFF. CDR3 coding DNA: TGTGCCACCACCCGCGGCGTCTACAATGAGCAGTTCTTC. The rearrangement joins TRBV2 to TRBJ2-1; unclear D gene. This CDR3 comprises 13 residues. V lost 10 bases to trimming and J lost 3 bases, with 13 bases between them. Germline loops: CDR1 SNHLY, CDR2 FYNNEI.

The chain carries TRBV10-3 and TRBJ2-1, with D possibly TRBD1 on 5 matching bases. The CDR3 extends over 14 amino acids. Germline loops: CDR1 ENHRY, CDR2 SYGVKD. V dropped 4 bases and J dropped 7 bases, with 14 bases sitting between them. This chain's CDR3 is CAISAQQAVNEQFF. CDR3 DNA sequence: TGTGCCATCAGTGCTCAACAGGCGGTAAATGAGCAGTTCTTC.

This clone came up a few times. The chain carries TRBV20-1 and TRBJ1-4; D uncertain. The CDR3 extends over 10 amino acids. Trimming stripped 7 bases from V and 4 bases from J, with 4 bases between. Germline V gives CDR1 DFQATT, CDR2 SNEGSKA (reference sequence). Here the CDR3 DNA reads TGCAGTGGTTATAATGAAAAACTGTTTTTT. This codes for CSGYNEKLFF.

A few counts support this clone. V and J are TRBV7-2 and TRBJ1-1, with 8 nucleotides matching TRBD1. The ends lost 5 bases at V and 5 bases at J; junction bases unmatched: 7. This CDR3 region has 14 residues. Germline V lookup: CDR1 SGHTA, CDR2 FQGNSA. CDR3 in amino acids: CASSIAGGTTEAFF. Here the CDR3 DNA reads TGTGCCAGCAGCATCGCAGGGGGCACGACTGAAGCTTTCTTT.

In its sample, this clone was seen a few times. The chain combines TRBV5-4 with TRBJ2-1; 11 bases agree with TRBD1. The CDR3 is 16 amino acids. Trimming cost V 4 bases and J 8 bases; bases outside gene matches: 11. Germline lookup yields CDR1 SGHNT and CDR2 YYREEE (reference sequence). CDR3 DNA: TGTGCCAGCAGCCCTCCCGGGACAGGGGGGAGGGATGAGCAGTTCTTC. This translates into CASSPPGTGGRDEQFF. Filled out from reference TRBV5-4 and TRBJ2-1, the complete variable domain reads ETGVTQSPTHLIKTRGQQVTLRCSSQSGHNTVSWYQQALGQGPQFIFQYYREEENGRGNFPPRFSGLQFPNYSSELNVNALELDDSALYLCASSPPGTGGRDEQFFGPGTRLTVL.

The rearrangement uses TRBV29-1 and TRBJ2-3, with D possibly matching TRBD1 (6 bases). The CDR3 contains 12 residues. The germline gives CDR1 SQVTM, CDR2 ANQGSEA. V was pared by 6 bases and J by 2 bases, with 9 bases between. DNA for the CDR3: TGCAGCGTAAGGACAGACACAGATACGCAGTATTTT. This sequence encodes CSVRTDTDTQYF.

This clone was counted a few times. The rearrangement joins TRBV11-2 to TRBJ1-2, with D possibly being TRBD1 (6 bases). V lost 4 bases, J lost 4 bases, and 13 bases lay in between. The germline CDR1 and CDR2 sequences are SGHAT and FQNNGV. The CDR3 spans 14 residues. CDR3 loop: CASSSTTGLYGYTF. In DNA form, the CDR3 reads TGTGCCAGCAGCTCTACTACAGGGCTCTATGGCTACACCTTC.

The chain joins TRBV5-1 to TRBJ2-5, with 9 bases fitting TRBD2. This CDR3 is 15 amino acids long. V trimming: 1 base; J trimming: 5 bases; junction bases outside the gene matches: 6. Germline V gene sequence: CDR1 SGHRS, CDR2 YFSETQ. In DNA, the CDR3 is TGCGCCAGCAGCTTGAGCCTAGCGGGGTCGGAGACCCAGTACTTC. As protein: CASSLSLAGSETQYF.

The sample holds a few counts of this clone. V gene TRBV30 combines with J gene TRBJ1-5, with D possibly TRBD1 on 5 matching bases. V dropped 2 bases and J dropped 5 bases, with 10 bases sitting between them. Germline CDR1 is GTSNPN and CDR2 is SVGIG (reference sequence). CDR3 length: 13 residues. CDR3 region: CAWSTGVDQPQHF. CDR3 DNA: TGTGCCTGGAGTACGGGGGTGGATCAGCCCCAGCATTTT. Together with reference TRBV30 and TRBJ1-5, the CDR3 gives the full variable domain: SQTIHQWPATLVQPVGSPLSLECTVEGTSNPNLYWYRQAAGRGLQLLFYSVGIGQISSEVPQNLSASRPQDRQFILSSKKLLLSDSGFYLCAWSTGVDQPQHFGDGTRLSIL.

The chain recombines TRBV15 with TRBJ2-1; weak D call: TRBD1 (6 bases). This CDR3 is 16 amino acids long. The V gene's germline CDR1 is LNHNV and CDR2 YYDKDF (reference sequence). Trimming took off 0 bases at V and 2 bases at J, with 11 bases between the two ends. CDR3 sequence (DNA): TGTGCCACCAGCAGAGATCTACAGGGACCCTACAATGAGCAGTTCTTC. Translation: CATSRDLQGPYNEQFF. Based on the CDR3 plus reference TRBV15 and TRBJ2-1, the full variable domain is DAMVIQNPRYQVTQFGKPVTLSCSQTLNHNVMYWYQQKSSQAPKLLFHYYDKDFNNEADTPDNFQSRRPNTSFCFLDIRSPGLGDTAMYLCATSRDLQGPYNEQFFGPGTRLTVL.